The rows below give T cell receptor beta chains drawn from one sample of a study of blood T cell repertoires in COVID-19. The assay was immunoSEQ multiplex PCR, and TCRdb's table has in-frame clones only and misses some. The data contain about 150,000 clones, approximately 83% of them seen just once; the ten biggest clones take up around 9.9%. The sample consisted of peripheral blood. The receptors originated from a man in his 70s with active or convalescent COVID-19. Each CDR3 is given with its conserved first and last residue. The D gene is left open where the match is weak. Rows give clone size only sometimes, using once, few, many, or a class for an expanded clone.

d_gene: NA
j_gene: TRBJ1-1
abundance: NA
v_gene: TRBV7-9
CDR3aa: CASSLTTVRTEAFF
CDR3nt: TGTGCCAGCAGCCTTACGACGGTGAGGACTGAAGCTTTCTTT

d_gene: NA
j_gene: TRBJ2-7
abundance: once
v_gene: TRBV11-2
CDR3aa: CASSLIRGDEQYF
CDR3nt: TGTGCCAGCAGCTTGATCAGAGGCGACGAGCAGTACTTC

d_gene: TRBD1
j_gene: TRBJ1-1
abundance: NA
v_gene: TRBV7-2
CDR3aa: CASSLYRGGDTEAFF
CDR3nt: TGTGCCAGCAGCCTATACAGGGGGGGAGACACTGAAGCTTTCTTT

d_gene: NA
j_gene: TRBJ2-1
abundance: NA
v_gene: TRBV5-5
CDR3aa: CASSLGSMYNEQFF
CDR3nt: TGTGCCAGCAGCTTGGGCAGTATGTACAATGAGCAGTTCTTC

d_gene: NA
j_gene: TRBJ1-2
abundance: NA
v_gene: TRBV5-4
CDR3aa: CASSLFRIKPYGYTF
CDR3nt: TGTGCCAGCAGCTTGTTTCGTATCAAGCCCTATGGCTACACCTTC

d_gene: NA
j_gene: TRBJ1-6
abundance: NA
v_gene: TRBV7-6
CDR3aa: CASSLDASSYNSPLHF
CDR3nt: TGTGCCAGCAGCTTAGATGCCAGCTCCTATAATTCACCCCTCCACTTT

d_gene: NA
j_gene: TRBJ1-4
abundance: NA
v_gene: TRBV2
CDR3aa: CASADSAANEKLFF
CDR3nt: TGTGCCAGCGCTGACTCCGCGGCTAATGAAAAACTGTTTTTT

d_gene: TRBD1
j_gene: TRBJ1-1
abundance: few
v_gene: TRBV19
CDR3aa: CASSRREGAMNTEAFF
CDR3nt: TGTGCCAGTAGTCGTCGGGAGGGGGCCATGAACACTGAAGCTTTCTTT

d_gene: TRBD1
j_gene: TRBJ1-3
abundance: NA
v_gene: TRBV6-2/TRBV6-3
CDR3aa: CASSPPRQGLTGNTIYF
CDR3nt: TGTGCCAGCAGTCCGCCCCGACAGGGTCTTACTGGAAACACCATATATTTT

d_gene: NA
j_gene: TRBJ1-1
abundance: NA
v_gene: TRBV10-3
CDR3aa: CAISESAGFEAFF
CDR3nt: TGTGCCATCAGTGAGTCGGCAGGGTTCGAAGCTTTCTTT

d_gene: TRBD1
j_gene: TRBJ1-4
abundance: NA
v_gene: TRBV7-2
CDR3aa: CASSFDRGTEKLFF
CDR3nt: TGTGCCAGCAGCTTCGACAGGGGAACTGAAAAACTGTTTTTT

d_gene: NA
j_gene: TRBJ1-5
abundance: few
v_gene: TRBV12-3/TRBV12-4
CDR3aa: CASTRAGFQPQHF
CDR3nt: TGTGCCAGCACCCGGGCGGGGTTTCAGCCCCAGCATTTT

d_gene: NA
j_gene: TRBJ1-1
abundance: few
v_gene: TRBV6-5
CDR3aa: CASSYPREKAFF
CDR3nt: TGTGCCAGCAGTTACCCCAGGGAAAAAGCTTTCTTT

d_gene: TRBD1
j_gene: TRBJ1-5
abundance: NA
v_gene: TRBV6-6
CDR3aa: CASRLQGSNQPQHF
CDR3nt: TGTGCCAGCAGACTACAGGGGAGCAATCAGCCCCAGCATTTT

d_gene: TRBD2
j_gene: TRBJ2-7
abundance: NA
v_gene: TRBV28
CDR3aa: CASTLGGKSYEQYF
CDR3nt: TGTGCCAGCACCCTGGGAGGGAAATCCTACGAGCAGTACTTC

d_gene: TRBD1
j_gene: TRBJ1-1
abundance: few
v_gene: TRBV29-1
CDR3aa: CSARQGANTEAFF
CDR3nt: TGCAGCGCCCGACAGGGTGCGAACACTGAAGCTTTCTTT

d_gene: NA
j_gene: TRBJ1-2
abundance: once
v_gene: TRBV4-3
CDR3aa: CASSRLYRVGDGYTF
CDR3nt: TGCGCCAGCAGCCGATTATACAGGGTGGGGGATGGCTACACCTTC

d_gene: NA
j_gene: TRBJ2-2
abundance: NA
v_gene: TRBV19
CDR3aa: CASTTQGGNGELFF
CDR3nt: TGTGCCAGTACTACCCAGGGGGGTAACGGGGAGCTGTTTTTT

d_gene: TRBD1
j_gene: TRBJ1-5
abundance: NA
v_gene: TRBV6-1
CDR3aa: CASSDQGALQPQHF
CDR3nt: TGTGCCAGCAGTGATCAGGGGGCCCTTCAGCCCCAGCATTTT

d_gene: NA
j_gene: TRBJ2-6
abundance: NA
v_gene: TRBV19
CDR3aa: CASSRAVGANVLTF
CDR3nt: TGTGCCAGTAGTAGGGCCGTTGGGGCCAACGTCCTGACTTTC

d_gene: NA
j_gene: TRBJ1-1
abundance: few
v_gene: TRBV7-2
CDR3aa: CASSLSQSGGYTEAFF
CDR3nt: TGTGCCAGCAGCTTAAGCCAGTCCGGAGGGTACACTGAAGCTTTCTTT

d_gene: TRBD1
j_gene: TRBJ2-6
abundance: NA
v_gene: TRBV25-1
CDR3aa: CASSRQGASGANVLTF
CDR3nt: TGTGCCAGCAGTCGGCAGGGGGCGTCTGGGGCCAACGTCCTGACTTTC

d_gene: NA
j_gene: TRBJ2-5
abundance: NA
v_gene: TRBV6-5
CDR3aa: CASTRTAQETQYF
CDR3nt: TGTGCCAGCACCAGGACAGCCCAAGAGACCCAGTACTTC

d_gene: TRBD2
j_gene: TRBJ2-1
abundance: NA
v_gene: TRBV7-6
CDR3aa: CASSLAGTSGYNEQFF
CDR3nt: TGTGCCAGCAGCTTGGCCGGGACTAGCGGTTACAATGAGCAGTTCTTC

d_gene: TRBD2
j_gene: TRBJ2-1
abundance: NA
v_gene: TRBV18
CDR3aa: CASSPPAGAYNEQFF
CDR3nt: TGTGCCAGCTCACCACCAGCGGGAGCCTACAATGAGCAGTTCTTC

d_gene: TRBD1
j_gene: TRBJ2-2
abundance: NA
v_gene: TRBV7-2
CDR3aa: CASSLAPGGYVELFF
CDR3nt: TGTGCCAGCAGCTTAGCGCCAGGGGGATATGTGGAGCTGTTTTTT

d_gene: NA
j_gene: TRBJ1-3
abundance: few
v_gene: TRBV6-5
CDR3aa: CASSYLGSSGNTIYF
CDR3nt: TGTGCCAGCAGTTACCTGGGCAGCTCTGGAAACACCATATATTTT

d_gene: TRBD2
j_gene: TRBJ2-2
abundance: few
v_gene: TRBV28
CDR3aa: CASSPPGLAGARELFF
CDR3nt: TGTGCCAGCAGTCCTCCGGGACTAGCGGGAGCGAGGGAGCTGTTTTTT

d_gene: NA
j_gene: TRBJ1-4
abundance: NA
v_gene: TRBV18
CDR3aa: CASSPSTADNEKLFF
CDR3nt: TGTGCCAGCTCACCCTCGACCGCGGATAATGAAAAACTGTTTTTT

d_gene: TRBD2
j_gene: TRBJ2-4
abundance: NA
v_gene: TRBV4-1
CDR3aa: CASSQAGGGAKNIQYF
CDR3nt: TGCGCCAGCAGCCAAGCCGGGGGAGGGGCCAAAAACATTCAGTACTTC

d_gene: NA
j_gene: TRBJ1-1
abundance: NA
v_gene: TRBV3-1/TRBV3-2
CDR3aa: CASSLLGGAEAFF
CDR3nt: TGTGCCAGCAGCCTACTCGGGGGGGCTGAAGCTTTCTTT

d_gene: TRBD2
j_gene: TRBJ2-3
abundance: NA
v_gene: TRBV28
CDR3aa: CASSVAGTNTDTQYF
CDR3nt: TGTGCCAGCAGTGTAGCGGGAACGAACACAGATACGCAGTATTTT

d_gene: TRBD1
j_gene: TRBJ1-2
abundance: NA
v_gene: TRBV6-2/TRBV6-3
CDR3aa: CASSWGQGPINYGYTF
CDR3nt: TGTGCCAGCAGTTGGGGACAGGGCCCCATCAACTATGGCTACACCTTC

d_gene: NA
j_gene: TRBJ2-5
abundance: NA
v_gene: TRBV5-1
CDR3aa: CASSLVATGVKETQYF
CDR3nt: TGCGCCAGCAGCTTGGTTGCGACAGGTGTAAAAGAGACCCAGTACTTC

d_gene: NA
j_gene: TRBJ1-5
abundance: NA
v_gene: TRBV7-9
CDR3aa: CASSSAGGMVGNQPQHF
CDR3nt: TGTGCCAGCAGCTCAGCGGGGGGGATGGTCGGCAATCAGCCCCAGCATTTT

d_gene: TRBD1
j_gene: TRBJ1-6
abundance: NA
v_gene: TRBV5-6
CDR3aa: CASSRGQSLSPLHF
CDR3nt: TGTGCCAGCAGCCGGGGACAGTCCCTTTCACCCCTCCACTTT

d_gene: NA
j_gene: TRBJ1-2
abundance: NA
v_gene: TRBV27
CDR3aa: CASSETGKLMGYTF
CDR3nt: TGTGCCAGCTCGGAGACGGGGAAACTGATGGGCTACACCTTC

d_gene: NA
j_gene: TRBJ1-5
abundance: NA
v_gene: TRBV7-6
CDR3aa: CASSLEGGPNQPQHF
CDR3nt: TGTGCCAGCAGCTTAGAAGGGGGTCCCAATCAGCCCCAGCATTTT

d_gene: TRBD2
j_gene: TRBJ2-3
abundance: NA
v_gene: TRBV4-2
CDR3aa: CASSLKGGASGETDTQYF
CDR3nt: TGTGCCAGCAGCCTCAAAGGAGGAGCTAGCGGGGAGACAGATACGCAGTATTTT

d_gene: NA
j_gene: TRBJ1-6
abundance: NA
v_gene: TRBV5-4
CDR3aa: CASTSGGLVESPLHF
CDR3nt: TGTGCCAGCACCTCGGGGGGGCTGGTCGAATCACCCCTCCACTTT

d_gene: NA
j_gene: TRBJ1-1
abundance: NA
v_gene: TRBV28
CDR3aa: CASSPRSQEAFF
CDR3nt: TGTGCCAGCAGCCCGAGGAGCCAAGAAGCTTTCTTT

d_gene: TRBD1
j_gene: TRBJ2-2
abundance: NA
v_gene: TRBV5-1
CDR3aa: CASSPLPTGPTGELFF
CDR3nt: TGCGCCAGCAGCCCCCTCCCGACAGGGCCCACCGGGGAGCTGTTTTTT

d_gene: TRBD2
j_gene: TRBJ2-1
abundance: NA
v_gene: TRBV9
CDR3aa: CASSVAVAGGRNEQFF
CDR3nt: TGTGCCAGCAGCGTAGCTGTAGCGGGGGGGCGTAATGAGCAGTTCTTC

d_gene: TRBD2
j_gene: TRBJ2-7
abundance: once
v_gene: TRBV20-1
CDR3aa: CSARGGGPQYF
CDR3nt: TGCAGTGCTAGAGGCGGGGGTCCGCAGTACTTC

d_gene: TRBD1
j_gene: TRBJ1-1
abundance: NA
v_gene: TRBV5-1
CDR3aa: CASSPLTGAMNTEAFF
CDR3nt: TGCGCCAGCAGCCCTTTGACAGGGGCCATGAACACTGAAGCTTTCTTT

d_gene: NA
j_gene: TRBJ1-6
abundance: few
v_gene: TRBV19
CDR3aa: CASMADLSYNSPLHF
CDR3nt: TGTGCCAGTATGGCGGATTTATCCTATAATTCACCCCTCCACTTT

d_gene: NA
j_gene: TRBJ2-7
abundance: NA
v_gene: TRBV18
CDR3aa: CASSPPNRPSYEQYF
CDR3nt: TGTGCCAGCTCACCACCGAACAGGCCTTCCTACGAGCAGTACTTC